The next 14 T cell receptor beta chains were all read from a single sample in a study of CD8 T cells in Susac syndrome. The RNA, roughly 0.5 to 1 ug, was put through reverse transcription using random hexamers. MiXCR, applied by TCRdb to the immunoSEQ multiplex PCR reads, yields one record per CDR3 protein. Here the sample spans 200,000 to 250,000 distinct CDR3 sequences, 95% being singletons. Sequences were obtained from CD4+ T cells from PBMCs. The receptor set was obtained from a human donor with multiple sclerosis.

This clonotype showed up just once. CDR3: CASWDRVSYEQYF. The CDR3 nucleotides read TGTGCCAGTTGGGACAGGGTCTCCTACGAGCAGTACTTC. The chain uses TRBV19 and TRBJ2-7, with TRBD1 identical over 9 bases. Losses at the gene ends were 8 bases for V and 0 bases for J; bases not matched to a gene: 2. There are 13 residues in the CDR3. Germline lookup yields CDR1 LNHDA and CDR2 SQIVND (reference sequence).

The J gene is TRBJ1-1, the V gene TRBV30, with TRBD1 as a possible D gene (5 bases). Germline V gene data show CDR1 as GTSNPN and CDR2 as SVGIG (reference sequence). The CDR3 runs to 15 residues. Trimming removed 2 bases from V and 1 base from J, with 14 bases in between. The CDR3 region has the DNA TGTGCCTGGAGTCACCCGGGACGGACGAACACTGAAGCTTTCTTT. Protein sequence: CAWSHPGRTNTEAFF.

The chain couples TRBV12-3 or TRBV12-4 to TRBJ1-2, with D unresolved. This CDR3 has 13 residues. V shed 6 bases and J shed 1 base, with 9 bases lying between them. The CDR3 DNA reads as TGTGCCAGCAGCCTCCGGAATAACTATGGCTACACCTTC. It encodes CASSLRNNYGYTF.

This CDR3 reads CASGRDRGQDGYTF. CDR3 DNA sequence: TGTGCCAGCGGACGGGACAGGGGGCAGGATGGCTACACCTTC. The V and J genes are TRBV11-1 and TRBJ1-2, with TRBD1 matching 12 bases. The V gene end was trimmed by 8 bases and the J gene end by 6 bases; junction bases not matched to a gene: 7. This CDR3 comprises 14 residues. Germline V gene lookup returns CDR1 SGHAT and CDR2 FQDESV (reference sequence).

This chain joins TRBV20-1 and TRBJ2-7, with a possible D match to TRBD1 (6 bases). Trimming removed 6 bases from V and 9 bases from J, with 18 bases in between. Germline V CDR1 and CDR2: DFQATT, SNEGSKA (reference sequence). The CDR3 extends over 12 amino acids. The CDR3, as DNA: TGCAGTGCAGCCCAGACAGGTCGAGGGCAGTACTTC. Protein sequence: CSAAQTGRGQYF.

J is TRBJ2-6 and V is TRBV11-2; D gene unclear. Germline assignment: CDR1 SGHAT and CDR2 FQNNGV. This CDR3 comprises 19 residues. The V end was cut by 2 bases, the J end by 0 bases, with 17 bases between. The CDR3 region is CASSLLAAPRTSGANVLTF. The DNA for the CDR3 is TGTGCCAGCAGCTTATTGGCGGCGCCCCGTACCTCTGGGGCCAACGTCCTGACTTTC.

The V call is TRBV12-5, the J call TRBJ2-3; D ambiguous. Germline CDR1 LGHNT, CDR2 FRNRAP. V lost 7 bases and J lost 2, with 7 bases in between. The CDR3 is 12 amino acids. Written as DNA, the CDR3 is TGTGCTAGTGCTTTTGACACAGATACGCAGTATTTT. This sequence encodes CASAFDTDTQYF.

The J gene is TRBJ2-3, the V gene TRBV20-1; D gene uncertain. V was trimmed by 3 bases and J by 6 bases, leaving 13 bases between them. CDR1 and CDR2 from the germline V gene are DFQATT and SNEGSKA (reference sequence). The CDR3 runs 13 residues. The CDR3 reads CSASASGRDTQYF. The DNA of the CDR3 is TGCAGTGCTAGTGCTAGTGGGCGGGATACGCAGTATTTT.

The chain uses TRBV3-1 and TRBJ2-7; 11 bases are shared with TRBD2. CDR1 and CDR2 (germline): LGHDT, YNNKEL (reference sequence). Trimming cost V 4 bases and J 11 bases; bases outside gene matches: 10. The CDR3 consists of 14 residues. The CDR3 region is CASSRAMTSGTEYF. The CDR3 DNA sequence: TGTGCCAGCAGCCGCGCGATGACTAGCGGGACAGAGTACTTC.

This chain uses TRBV23-1 with TRBJ1-5; TRBD1 is a possible D gene (5 bases). TRBV23-1 is an ORF for which the function is uncertain. The CDR3 runs to 15 residues. The V gene lost 6 bases and the J gene lost 2 bases, with 14 bases spanning the gap. The CDR3 coding sequence is TGCGCCAGCAGAAGACAGAAGGGTGGCAATCAGCCCCAGCATTTT. Translating gives CASRRQKGGNQPQHF.

This clonotype was detected once. The chain uses TRBV5-1 and TRBJ1-2, with D maybe TRBD1 (6 bases). V lost 4 bases and J lost 4, with 11 bases in between. The germline CDR1 and CDR2 sequences are SGHRS and YFSETQ. The CDR3 sequence is 13 residues long. The DNA of the CDR3 is TGCGCCAGCAGCCCGGACAGCATCTATGGCTACACCTTC. Its translation: CASSPDSIYGYTF.

This clonotype was seen only a few times. This chain joins TRBV27 and TRBJ1-2; D is perhaps TRBD1 (5 bases). Trimming pared 8 bases from V and 2 bases from J, leaving 12 bases between. This CDR3 has 13 residues. Per germline, CDR1 MNHEY and CDR2 SMNVEV (reference sequence). The CDR3 is CASRPGGNYGYTF. CDR3 coding DNA: TGTGCCAGCCGGCCGGGGGGGAACTATGGCTACACCTTC.

The V gene is TRBV6-1, the J gene TRBJ2-3; 8 bases match TRBD2. V gave up 5 bases and J gave up 3 bases; unmatched junction bases: 7. CDR1 is MNHNS, CDR2 SASEGT, per germline. The CDR3 sequence is 15 residues long. DNA of the CDR3: TGTGCCAGCAGTCCCTTAGCGGGGAGGACAGATACGCAGTATTTT. Its protein product is CASSPLAGRTDTQYF.

The V call is TRBV18, the J call TRBJ1-1; D not resolved. V was cut by 0 bases and J by 0 bases, with 8 bases left in between. This CDR3 comprises 15 residues. Germline values: CDR1 KGHSH, CDR2 LQKENI. CDR3 bases: TGTGCCAGCTCACCACCCGAAAGGGTGAACACTGAAGCTTTCTTT. This encodes CASSPPERVNTEAFF.